Each of the 23 T cell receptor beta chains below was sequenced from the same sample in a study of CD8 T cells in ankylosing spondylitis. The study's findings and limits: Made up of eight highly homologous variants, a TCR beta motif appeared characteristic of ankylosing spondylitis blood.

TCRdb reprocessed the 5' RACE reads with MiXCR, giving one entry per CDR3 protein. The repertoire holds over 600,000 distinct CDR3 sequences, roughly 19% seen once, with around 20% in the top ten. Antigens for these TCRs are unknown. The sample consisted of blood, either unsorted or a sorted T cell fraction (not recorded which). The source of these receptors is a male donor with ankylosing spondylitis.

The chain is built from TRBV4-1 and TRBJ2-3; TRBD1 agrees at 8 bases. The germline V gene encodes CDR1 MGHRA and CDR2 YSYEKL. V shed 4 bases and J 4 bases; nucleotides not matched to a gene: 10. This CDR3 is 16 amino acids long. As DNA, the CDR3 is TGCGCCAGCAGCCTAGCCGACAGGGGTTGGCCAGATACGCAGTATTTT. This translates into CASSLADRGWPDTQYF.

V and J are TRBV27 and TRBJ2-5, with D hard to call. There are 14 residues in the CDR3. Germline V gives CDR1 MNHEY, CDR2 SMNVEV (reference sequence). V lost 11 bases and J 5 bases, leaving 21 bases between the germline ends. In DNA, the CDR3 is TGTGCCCCCATTCGAATGTATGGTCTGGAGACCCAGTACTTC. Its translation is CAPIRMYGLETQYF.

CDR3 loop: CASSLGWQFHYEQYF. CDR3 DNA sequence: TGCGCCAGCAGCTTGGGTTGGCAGTTCCACTACGAGCAGTACTTC. This chain links TRBV5-1 with TRBJ2-7; D unclear. Germline V CDR1 and CDR2: SGHRS, YFSETQ. Trimming pared 0 bases from V and 3 bases from J, leaving 13 bases between. The CDR3 has 15 residues.

This clonotype was counted between two and nine times. The genes are TRBV20-1 and TRBJ1-2; TRBD1 is a possible D gene (5 bases). CDR1 and CDR2 (germline): DFQATT, SNEGSKA (reference sequence). This CDR3 has 19 amino acids. Trimming shortened V by 1 base and J by 0 bases, and 24 bases separated the two germline ends. The CDR3 reads CSARVPPGANRAPNYGYTF. The CDR3 DNA follows: TGCAGTGCTAGAGTCCCTCCTGGGGCTAACCGAGCGCCTAACTATGGCTACACCTTC.

This clonotype appeared many times. This chain connects TRBV11-2 to TRBJ2-7; a possible D gene is TRBD1 (6 bases). Germline CDR1 reads SGHAT; CDR2 reads FQNNGV. CDR3 length: 14 amino acids. Trimming took off 6 bases at V and 3 bases at J, with 15 bases between the two ends. The CDR3 bases are TGTGCCAGCAGGCCCGTAGGCAGGGGCTACGAGCAGTACTTC. Its translation: CASRPVGRGYEQYF.

The chain is built from TRBV28 and TRBJ2-1; D is perhaps TRBD2 (5 bases). V was pared by 6 bases and J by 4 bases, with 13 bases between. In germline, CDR1 is MDHEN, CDR2 SYDVKM. The CDR3 covers 14 residues. As DNA, the CDR3 is TGTGCCAGCAGCGCGCCTAGCTATTACAATGAGCAGTTCTTC. This codes for CASSAPSYYNEQFF.

This clonotype was seen only a few times. The chain combines TRBV24-1 with TRBJ2-7; possible D gene TRBD1, 6 bases. The CDR3 is 14 amino acids. Germline V lookup: CDR1 KGHDR, CDR2 SFDVKD. V was pared by 9 bases and J by 2 bases, with 16 bases between. The CDR3 sequence: CATRTDCITYEQYF. The CDR3 DNA follows: TGTGCCACCCGGACAGACTGTATCACCTACGAGCAGTACTTC.

This clonotype has a count of ten or more. This chain links TRBV20-1 with TRBJ2-7; no clear D gene. Germline V gives CDR1 DFQATT, CDR2 SNEGSKA (reference sequence). The V end lost 6 bases, the J end lost 1 base, and 10 bases lay between the germline ends. CDR3 length: 12 amino acids. The CDR3 here is CSAGRISYEQYF. Here the CDR3 DNA reads TGCAGTGCCGGACGGATTTCCTACGAGCAGTACTTC.

The chain joins TRBV15 to TRBJ2-7, with TRBD1 matching over 7 bases. Per germline, CDR1 LNHNV and CDR2 YYDKDF (reference sequence). V lost 1 base and J lost 2; bases outside the gene matches: 8. This CDR3 has 16 amino acids. The CDR3 nucleotides are TGTGCCACCAGCAGAGGGGAGACAGGGATCGCCTACGAGCAGTACTTC. Translating it yields CATSRGETGIAYEQYF.

The V call is TRBV18, the J call TRBJ1-2; possible D gene TRBD1, 5 bases. The ends were cut back, 6 bases at V and 4 bases at J, with 21 bases in the middle. In germline, CDR1 is KGHSH, CDR2 LQKENI. This CDR3 comprises 16 residues. The CDR3 DNA reads as TGTGCCAGCTCTCCCGGGACCGACGCCCTCGGCTATGGCTACACCTTC. Translating gives CASSPGTDALGYGYTF.

This clonotype was seen more than once but under ten times. V is TRBV2 and J is TRBJ2-3, with 8 bases aligning to TRBD2. CDR1 SNHLY and CDR2 FYNNEI come from the germline V gene. The CDR3 runs 13 residues. With V trimmed by 8 bases and J by 5 bases, 6 bases remained unmatched. The CDR3 protein is CASVSGGGDTQYF. The CDR3 DNA is TGTGCCAGCGTAAGCGGGGGAGGAGATACGCAGTATTTT.

In this sample, this clonotype turned up a few times. The chain combines TRBV28 with TRBJ2-2; tentative D call: TRBD1 (6 bases). Trimming removed 6 bases from V and 13 bases from J, with 12 bases in between. This CDR3 has 11 residues. Germline CDR1 and CDR2: MDHEN and SYDVKM. CDR3 in amino acids: CASRRQAGLFF. The CDR3 nucleotides are TGTGCCAGCAGACGACAGGCTGGGCTGTTTTTT.

The chain carries TRBV2 and TRBJ2-1; 11 positions match TRBD1. This CDR3 spans 12 amino acids. Trimming removed 10 bases from V and 9 bases from J; junction bases left unmatched: 5. CDR1 and CDR2 from the germline V gene are SNHLY and FYNNEI. The DNA for the CDR3 is TGTGCCAAGGACAGGGGGCGGGGTGAGCAGTTCTTC. Translating gives CAKDRGRGEQFF.

This clonotype was detected only a few times. The V gene is TRBV5-4, the J gene TRBJ2-2, with 10 bases matching TRBD2. CDR1 SGHNT and CDR2 YYREEE come from the germline V gene (reference sequence). The CDR3 contains 16 residues. J gave up 5 bases and V 4 bases, and 8 bases lay outside the gene matches. As DNA, the CDR3 is TGTGCCAGCAGCAAGACGGGGACTAGCGAAACCGGGGAGCTGTTTTTT. Its protein is CASSKTGTSETGELFF.

V gene TRBV12-3 or TRBV12-4 combines with J gene TRBJ2-1; D uncertain. The CDR3 is made up of 12 amino acids. The germline V and J ends were trimmed by 5 bases and 10 bases, with 12 bases remaining between them. The CDR3 reads CASSMRAIEQFF. In DNA form, the CDR3 reads TGTGCCAGCAGTATGCGAGCAATCGAGCAGTTCTTC.

The chain's CDR3 is CASSLQGSNYGYTF. As DNA, the CDR3 is TGTGCCAGCAGCTTACAGGGATCTAACTATGGCTACACCTTC. V is TRBV7-9 and J is TRBJ1-2; the D gene is possibly TRBD1 (5 bases). The CDR3 has 14 amino acids. Germline V gene lookup returns CDR1 SEHNR and CDR2 FQNEAQ (reference sequence). The V end lost 2 bases, the J end lost 0 bases, and 7 bases lay between the germline ends.

The CDR3 is CASSVRGEGTEAFF. CDR3 nucleotides: TGTGCCAGCAGTGTTCGGGGCGAGGGCACTGAAGCTTTCTTT. The J gene is TRBJ1-1, the V gene TRBV6-1, with D tentatively TRBD1 (5 bases). The CDR3 runs 14 residues. The V end lost 4 bases, the J end lost 4 bases, and 13 bases lay between the germline ends. Germline V gene data show CDR1 as MNHNS and CDR2 as SASEGT.

The rearrangement uses TRBV4-2 and TRBJ1-5, with 10 bases lining up with TRBD1. This CDR3 is 16 amino acids long. J was trimmed by 6 bases and V by 0 bases; bases with no gene match: 5. Germline V gene data show CDR1 as LGHNA and CDR2 as YNFKEQ. The CDR3 sequence: CASSQEDRGSSQPQHF. CDR3 nucleotides: TGTGCCAGCAGCCAAGAGGACAGGGGGTCTAGTCAGCCCCAGCATTTT.

This clonotype was observed many times. The chain combines TRBV12-3 or TRBV12-4 with TRBJ2-2, with 10 bases identical to TRBD1. V was pared by 7 bases and J by 5 bases, with 7 bases of the junction left unmatched. The CDR3 covers 15 residues. The CDR3 is CASIPGQGKTGELFF. CDR3 coding DNA: TGTGCCAGCATCCCGGGACAGGGGAAGACCGGGGAGCTGTTTTTT.

This chain links TRBV5-1 with TRBJ2-3; 7 bases map to TRBD1. The junction had 6 bases not matched to a gene; V was cut back by 8 bases and J by 0 bases. The CDR3 consists of 14 residues. The germline gives CDR1 SGHRS, CDR2 YFSETQ. The CDR3 region is CASKQGQSTDTQYF. The CDR3 coding sequence is TGCGCCAGTAAACAGGGACAGAGCACAGATACGCAGTATTTT.

This clonotype was seen at least ten times. This chain links TRBV7-9 with TRBJ2-1, with D tentatively TRBD2 (6 bases). CDR1 and CDR2 from the germline V gene are SEHNR and FQNEAQ (reference sequence). V lost 5 bases, J lost 9 bases, and 14 bases lay in between. This CDR3 is built from 13 residues. The CDR3 region has the DNA TGTGCCAGCAGCCCACTGGAGGGTACTGAGCAGTTCTTC. Amino acids: CASSPLEGTEQFF.

This clonotype showed up just a few times. The V call is TRBV25-1, the J call TRBJ1-6, with unresolved D. V was clipped by 6 bases and J by 5 bases, with 11 bases between them. In germline, CDR1 is MGHDK, CDR2 SYGVNS. CDR3 length: 14 amino acids. The CDR3 region has the DNA TGTGCCAGCAGAAATGACCAAAATAATTCACCCCTCCACTTT. This gives the protein CASRNDQNNSPLHF.

The chain is built from TRBV5-6 and TRBJ2-2, with TRBD2 matching 7 bases. V lost 3 bases and J lost 4; bases outside the gene matches: 6. CDR1 and CDR2 from the germline V gene are SGHDT and YYEEEE. This CDR3 is built from 15 residues. DNA of the CDR3: TGTGCCAGCAGCTCAATGGGAGGGTTCACCGGGGAGCTGTTTTTT. Amino acid sequence: CASSSMGGFTGELFF.